Listed below are T cell receptor beta chains from one sample, sequenced in a study of beta chain features in type 1 diabetes. The method was immunoSEQ multiplex PCR; TCRdb's version includes in-frame clones alone and lacks a portion of them. The table lists roughly 330,000 clones, approximately 9.9% of them singletons, with roughly 0.016% in the top ten. The sequenced sample was naive CD4+ T cells from blood. The receptors here all came from a woman aged 25 to 39 in good health. CDR3s include the opening cysteine and the closing phenylalanine or tryptophan. A D gene is named only where the DNA matches it firmly. Clone size, where shown, is once, few, many, or a class for clones that have expanded.

abundance: -
d_gene: TRBD1
v_gene: TRBV7-2
j_gene: TRBJ1-1
CDR3nt: TGTGCCAGCAGCCTAGATGGACAGGGGGGCTTGCGCACTGAAGCTTTCTTT
CDR3aa: CASSLDGQGGLRTEAFF

abundance: -
d_gene: TRBD1
v_gene: TRBV27
j_gene: TRBJ2-3
CDR3nt: TGTGCCAGCAGTCAGGGACAGGGACTGGTCAGCACAGATACGCAGTATTTT
CDR3aa: CASSQGQGLVSTDTQYF

abundance: few
d_gene: -
v_gene: TRBV27
j_gene: TRBJ2-5
CDR3nt: TGTGCCAGCAGCTCCAGGGGTACGGAGACCCAGTACTTC
CDR3aa: CASSSRGTETQYF

abundance: -
d_gene: -
v_gene: TRBV4-2
j_gene: TRBJ1-5
CDR3nt: TGTGCCAGCAGCCTAACAGGTTCAAGCAATCAGCCCCAGCATTTT
CDR3aa: CASSLTGSSNQPQHF

abundance: -
d_gene: -
v_gene: TRBV7-7
j_gene: TRBJ1-1
CDR3nt: TGTGCTAGCAGCTTAGTCGGGGTAGGGTTGAACACTGAAGCTTTCTTT
CDR3aa: CASSLVGVGLNTEAFF

abundance: few
d_gene: TRBD1
v_gene: TRBV5-1
j_gene: TRBJ2-5
CDR3nt: TGCGCCAGCAGCTCGGGACAGGTTCGGCGGGAGACCCAGTACTTC
CDR3aa: CASSSGQVRRETQYF

abundance: -
d_gene: -
v_gene: TRBV28
j_gene: TRBJ2-7
CDR3nt: TGTGCCAGCAGTTTTGCGAGGGGGAGAACCTACGAGCAGTACTTC
CDR3aa: CASSFARGRTYEQYF

abundance: -
d_gene: TRBD1
v_gene: TRBV7-2
j_gene: TRBJ1-1
CDR3nt: TGTGCCAGCAGCTTAAACCCCGGGACAGGGGGCTACACTGAAGCTTTCTTT
CDR3aa: CASSLNPGTGGYTEAFF

abundance: few
d_gene: TRBD1
v_gene: TRBV30
j_gene: TRBJ2-2
CDR3nt: TGTGCCTGGAGTCCGTGGGAATCCTCGGGACAGGGGGCTTTAAGGGATTTCACCGGGGAGCTGTTTTTT
CDR3aa: CAWSPWESSGQGALRDFTGELFF

abundance: few
d_gene: -
v_gene: TRBV18
j_gene: TRBJ1-5
CDR3nt: TGTGCCAGCTCACCCCAGGGGAATCGCAATCAGCCCCAGCATTTT
CDR3aa: CASSPQGNRNQPQHF